This is a list of T cell receptor beta chains from one sample in a study of monozygotic twins with cystic fibrosis. The assay was immunoSEQ multiplex PCR, and TCRdb's table has in-frame clones only and misses some. Among about 36,000 clones listed, under 90% were seen once. What was sequenced was blood. Every receptor here comes from a girl aged 2 to 9 with cystic fibrosis. The conserved cysteine and the conserved F or W are not part of the CDR3 here. A D gene is named only where the DNA matches it firmly.

d_gene: NA
v_gene: TRBV2
CDR3aa: ASSEAEGQGDEQF

d_gene: TRBD1
v_gene: TRBV9
CDR3aa: ASSGQGGNVSPLH

d_gene: TRBD1
v_gene: TRBV19
CDR3aa: ASSTGKVSGANVLT

d_gene: NA
v_gene: TRBV7-9
CDR3aa: ASSSTEAKNIQY

d_gene: NA
v_gene: TRBV29-1
CDR3aa: STAGGEINYGYT

d_gene: TRBD1
v_gene: TRBV7-9
CDR3aa: ASSEIRRDRSYEQY

d_gene: NA
v_gene: TRBV7-9
CDR3aa: ASSLESNEQY

d_gene: NA
v_gene: TRBV30
CDR3aa: AWSVLGRDQPQH

d_gene: NA
v_gene: TRBV7-6
CDR3aa: ASIREGARSYNEQF

d_gene: TRBD2
v_gene: TRBV4-2
CDR3aa: ASSQGASGGAPHQETQY

d_gene: NA
v_gene: TRBV30
CDR3aa: AWSERVWHEQY

d_gene: NA
v_gene: TRBV5-6
CDR3aa: ASSLGQALSGNTIY

d_gene: NA
v_gene: TRBV19
CDR3aa: ASSAQSSYEQY

d_gene: NA
v_gene: TRBV10-3
CDR3aa: AISGTSYEQY

d_gene: TRBD1
v_gene: TRBV23-1
CDR3aa: ASSRDRDTEAF

d_gene: NA
v_gene: TRBV7-9
CDR3aa: ASSSRAGTNTGELF

d_gene: NA
v_gene: TRBV30
CDR3aa: AWSVPGNYGYT

d_gene: TRBD1
v_gene: TRBV5-6
CDR3aa: ASSYRDRVTGELF

d_gene: NA
v_gene: TRBV5-4
CDR3aa: ASSLRGEQY

d_gene: NA
v_gene: TRBV23-1
CDR3aa: ASRFQGKATEAF

d_gene: NA
v_gene: TRBV4-2
CDR3aa: ASSQDPGQHQETQY

d_gene: NA
v_gene: TRBV30
CDR3aa: AWRLTGSQPQH

d_gene: NA
v_gene: TRBV20-1
CDR3aa: SATDRETQY

d_gene: NA
v_gene: TRBV18
CDR3aa: ASSPTDWNQPQH

d_gene: NA
v_gene: TRBV5-8
CDR3aa: ASSLSGRETQY

d_gene: NA
v_gene: TRBV6-5
CDR3aa: ASSRQLNTEAF

d_gene: NA
v_gene: TRBV5-1
CDR3aa: ASRANTEAF

d_gene: NA
v_gene: TRBV6-1
CDR3aa: ASIQVGGQPQH

d_gene: TRBD2
v_gene: TRBV30
CDR3aa: AQGLAGDNEQF

d_gene: TRBD2
v_gene: TRBV13
CDR3aa: ASSLLRGDSYEQY

d_gene: TRBD1
v_gene: TRBV19
CDR3aa: ASSIAAGQPNEKLF

d_gene: NA
v_gene: TRBV7-9
CDR3aa: ASKLQPLAGTQY

d_gene: NA
v_gene: TRBV5-1
CDR3aa: ASSRLGGEADTQY

d_gene: TRBD2
v_gene: TRBV4-3
CDR3aa: ASGQVGGRVDTQY

d_gene: NA
v_gene: TRBV5-6
CDR3aa: ASSLDSNEKLF

d_gene: TRBD2
v_gene: TRBV7-8
CDR3aa: ASSWTSGSYEQY

d_gene: TRBD1
v_gene: TRBV13
CDR3aa: ASSFPGGALYEQY

d_gene: NA
v_gene: TRBV5-1
CDR3aa: ASSPTVFSTDTQY

d_gene: TRBD1
v_gene: TRBV4-1
CDR3aa: ASSLQTGTGFNQPQH

d_gene: NA
v_gene: TRBV30
CDR3aa: AWSEWDIGPNQPQH

d_gene: NA
v_gene: TRBV7-2
CDR3aa: ASSSGRNTEAF

d_gene: NA
v_gene: TRBV2
CDR3aa: ASRPREIGNTIY

d_gene: NA
v_gene: TRBV19
CDR3aa: ASKSYSSYEQY

d_gene: NA
v_gene: TRBV6-4
CDR3aa: ASSPRELGNNEQF

d_gene: NA
v_gene: TRBV9
CDR3aa: ASSVAFGDGGYT

d_gene: NA
v_gene: TRBV30
CDR3aa: AWSNDRGVGAYGYT

d_gene: NA
v_gene: TRBV6-5
CDR3aa: ASSYTRGNTIY

d_gene: NA
v_gene: TRBV5-8
CDR3aa: ASSRRGADTQY

d_gene: NA
v_gene: TRBV9
CDR3aa: ASSVAHRSGANVLT

d_gene: NA
v_gene: TRBV12-5
CDR3aa: ASGSGGASSYEQY

d_gene: NA
v_gene: TRBV5-4
CDR3aa: ASSLGRGPDYNSPLH

d_gene: NA
v_gene: TRBV4-2
CDR3aa: ASSHLAGVDTGELF

d_gene: NA
v_gene: TRBV2
CDR3aa: ASGETQY

d_gene: NA
v_gene: TRBV5-4
CDR3aa: ASSLVGERYTDTQY

d_gene: NA
v_gene: TRBV30
CDR3aa: AWSVPPSHFETQY

d_gene: TRBD2
v_gene: TRBV7-9
CDR3aa: ASSSGTSGAAPPGELF

d_gene: TRBD1
v_gene: TRBV4-1
CDR3aa: ASSQDRDRANTGELF